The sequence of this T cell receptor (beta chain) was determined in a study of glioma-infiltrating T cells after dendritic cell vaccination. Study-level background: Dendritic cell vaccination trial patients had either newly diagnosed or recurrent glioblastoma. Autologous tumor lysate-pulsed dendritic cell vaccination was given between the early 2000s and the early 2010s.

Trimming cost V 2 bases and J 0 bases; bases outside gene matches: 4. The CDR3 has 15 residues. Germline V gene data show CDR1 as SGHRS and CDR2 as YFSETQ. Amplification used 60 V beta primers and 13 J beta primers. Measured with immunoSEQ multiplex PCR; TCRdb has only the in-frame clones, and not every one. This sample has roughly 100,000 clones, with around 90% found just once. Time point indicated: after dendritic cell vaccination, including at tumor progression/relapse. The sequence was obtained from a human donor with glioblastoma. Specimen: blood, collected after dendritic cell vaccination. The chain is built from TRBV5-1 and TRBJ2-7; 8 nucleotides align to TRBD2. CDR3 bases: TGCGCCAGCAGCTTACCGGGACTAGGCTCCTACGAGCAGTACTTC. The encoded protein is CASSLPGLGSYEQYF.